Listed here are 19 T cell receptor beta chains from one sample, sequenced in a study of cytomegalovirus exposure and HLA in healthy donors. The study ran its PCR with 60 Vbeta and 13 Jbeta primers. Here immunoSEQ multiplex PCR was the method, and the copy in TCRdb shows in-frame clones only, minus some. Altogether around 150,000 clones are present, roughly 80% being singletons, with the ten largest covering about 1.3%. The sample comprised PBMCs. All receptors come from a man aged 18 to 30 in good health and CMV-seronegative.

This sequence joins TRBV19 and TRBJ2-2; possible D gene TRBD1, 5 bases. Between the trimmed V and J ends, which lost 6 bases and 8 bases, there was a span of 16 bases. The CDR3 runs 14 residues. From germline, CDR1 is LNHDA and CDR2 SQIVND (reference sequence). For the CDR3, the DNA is TGTGCCAGTAGCCCTGGGGCCTACAGGGGGGAGCTGTTTTTT. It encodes CASSPGAYRGELFF.

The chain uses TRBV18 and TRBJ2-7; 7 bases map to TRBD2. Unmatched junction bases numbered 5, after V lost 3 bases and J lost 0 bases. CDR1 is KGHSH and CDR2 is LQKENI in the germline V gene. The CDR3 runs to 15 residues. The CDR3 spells CASSPTGGSSYEQYF. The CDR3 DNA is TGTGCCAGCTCACCTACAGGCGGGAGCTCCTACGAGCAGTACTTC. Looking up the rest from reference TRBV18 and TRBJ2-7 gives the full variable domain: NAGVMQNPRHLVRRRGQEARLRCSPMKGHSHVYWYRQLPEEGLKFMVYLQKENIIDESGMPKERFSAEFPKEGPSILRIQQVVRGDSAAYFCASSPTGGSSYEQYFGPGTRLTVT.

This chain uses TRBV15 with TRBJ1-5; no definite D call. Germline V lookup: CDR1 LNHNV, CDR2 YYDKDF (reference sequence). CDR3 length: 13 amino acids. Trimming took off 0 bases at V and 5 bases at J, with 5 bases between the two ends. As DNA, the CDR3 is TGTGCCACCAGCAGAGATCGAGATCAGCCCCAGCATTTT. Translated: CATSRDRDQPQHF.

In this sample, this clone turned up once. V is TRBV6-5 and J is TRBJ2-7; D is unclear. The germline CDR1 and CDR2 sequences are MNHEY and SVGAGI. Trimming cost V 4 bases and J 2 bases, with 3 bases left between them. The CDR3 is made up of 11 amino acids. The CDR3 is CASSSPYEQYF. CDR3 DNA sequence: TGTGCCAGCAGTTCTCCCTACGAGCAGTACTTC.

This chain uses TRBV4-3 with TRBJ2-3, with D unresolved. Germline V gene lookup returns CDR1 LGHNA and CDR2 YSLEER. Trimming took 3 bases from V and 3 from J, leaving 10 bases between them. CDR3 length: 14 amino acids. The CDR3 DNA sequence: TGCGCCAGCAGCCACCTCCGAGGTACAGATACGCAGTATTTT. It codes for CASSHLRGTDTQYF.

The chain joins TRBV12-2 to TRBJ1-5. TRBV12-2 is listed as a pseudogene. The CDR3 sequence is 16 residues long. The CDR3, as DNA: TGTGCAAGTCGCTCCCCTCGCCGAGGGTCCAATCAGCCCCAGCATTTT. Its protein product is CASRSPRRGSNQPQHF.

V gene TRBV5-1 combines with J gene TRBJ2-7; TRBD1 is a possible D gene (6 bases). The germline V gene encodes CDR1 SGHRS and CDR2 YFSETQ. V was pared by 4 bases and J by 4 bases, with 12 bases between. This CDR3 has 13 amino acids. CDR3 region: CASSENRAYEQYF. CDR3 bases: TGCGCCAGCAGCGAAAACAGGGCTTACGAGCAGTACTTC.

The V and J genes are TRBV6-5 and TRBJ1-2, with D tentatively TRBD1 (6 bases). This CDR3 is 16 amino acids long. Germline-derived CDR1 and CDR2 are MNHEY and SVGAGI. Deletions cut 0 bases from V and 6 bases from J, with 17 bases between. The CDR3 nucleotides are TGTGCCAGCAGTTACTCGATAGGGGACACCTTTAATGGCTACACCTTC. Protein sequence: CASSYSIGDTFNGYTF.

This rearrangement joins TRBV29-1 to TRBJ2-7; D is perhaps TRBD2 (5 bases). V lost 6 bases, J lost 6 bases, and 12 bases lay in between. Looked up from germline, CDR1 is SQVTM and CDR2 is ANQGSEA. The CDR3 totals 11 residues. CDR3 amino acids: CSVRASPEQYF. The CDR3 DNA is TGCAGCGTGAGGGCATCTCCCGAGCAGTACTTC.

CDR3 sequence: CASSGTGGNTGELFF. CDR3 nucleotide sequence: TGTGCCAGCAGTGGGACAGGGGGGAACACCGGGGAGCTGTTTTTT. This chain joins TRBV28 and TRBJ2-2; TRBD1 aligns across 11 bases. Germline CDR1 and CDR2: MDHEN and SYDVKM. The CDR3 is made up of 15 amino acids. Trimming at V came to 5 bases and at J to 1 base, leaving 0 bases not matched to a gene.

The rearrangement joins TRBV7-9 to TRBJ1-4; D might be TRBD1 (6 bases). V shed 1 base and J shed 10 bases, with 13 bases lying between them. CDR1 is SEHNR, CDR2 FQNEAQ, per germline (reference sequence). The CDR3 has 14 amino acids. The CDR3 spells CASSLGQDLGKLFF. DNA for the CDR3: TGTGCCAGCAGCTTAGGACAGGACCTGGGAAAACTGTTTTTT.

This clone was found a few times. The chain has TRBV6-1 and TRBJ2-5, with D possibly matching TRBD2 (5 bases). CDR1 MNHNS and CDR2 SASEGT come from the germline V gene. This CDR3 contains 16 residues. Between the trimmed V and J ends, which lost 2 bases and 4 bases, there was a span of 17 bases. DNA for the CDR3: TGTGCCAGCAGTGAACATAACAGAGGGTACGGAGAGACCCAGTACTTC. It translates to CASSEHNRGYGETQYF.

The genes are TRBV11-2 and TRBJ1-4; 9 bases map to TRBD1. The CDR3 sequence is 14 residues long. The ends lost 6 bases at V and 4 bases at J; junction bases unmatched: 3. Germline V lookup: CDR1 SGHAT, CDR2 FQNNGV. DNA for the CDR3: TGTGCCAGCAGAGAGGGACAGGGTAATGAAAAACTGTTTTTT. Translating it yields CASREGQGNEKLFF.

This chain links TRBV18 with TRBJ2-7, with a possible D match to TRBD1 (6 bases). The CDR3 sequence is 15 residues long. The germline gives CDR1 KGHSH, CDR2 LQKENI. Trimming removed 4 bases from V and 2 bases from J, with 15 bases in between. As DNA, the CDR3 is TGTGCCAGCTCACGGGGGCAGGAAAGTACCTACGAGCAGTACTTC. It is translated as CASSRGQESTYEQYF.

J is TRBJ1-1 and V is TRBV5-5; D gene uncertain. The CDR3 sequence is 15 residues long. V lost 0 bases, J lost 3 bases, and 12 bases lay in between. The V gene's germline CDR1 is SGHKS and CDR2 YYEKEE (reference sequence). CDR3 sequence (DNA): TGTGCCAGCAGCTTGGCGGGTGGGGAGTACACTGAAGCTTTCTTT. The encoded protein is CASSLAGGEYTEAFF.

CDR3 in amino acids: CASSPWVEETQYF. The CDR3 DNA reads as TGTGCCAGCAGCCCTTGGGTGGAGGAGACCCAGTACTTC. The V call is TRBV7-9, the J call TRBJ2-5; D unclear. The CDR3 consists of 13 residues. Germline V lookup: CDR1 SEHNR, CDR2 FQNEAQ (reference sequence). Between the trimmed V and J ends, which lost 5 bases and 5 bases, there was a span of 12 bases.

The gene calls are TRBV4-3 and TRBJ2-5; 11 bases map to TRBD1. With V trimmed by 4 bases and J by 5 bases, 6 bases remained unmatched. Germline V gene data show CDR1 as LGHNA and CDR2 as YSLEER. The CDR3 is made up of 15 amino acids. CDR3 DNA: TGCGCCAGCAGCCGCGGACAGGGGGCTTCTGAGACCCAGTACTTC. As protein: CASSRGQGASETQYF.

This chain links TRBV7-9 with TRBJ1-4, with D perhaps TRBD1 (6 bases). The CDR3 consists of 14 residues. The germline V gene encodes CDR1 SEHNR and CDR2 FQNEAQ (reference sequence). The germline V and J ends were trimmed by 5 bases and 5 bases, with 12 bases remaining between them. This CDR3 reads CASSLGQNNEKLFF. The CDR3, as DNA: TGTGCCAGCAGCCTTGGACAGAACAATGAAAAACTGTTTTTT.

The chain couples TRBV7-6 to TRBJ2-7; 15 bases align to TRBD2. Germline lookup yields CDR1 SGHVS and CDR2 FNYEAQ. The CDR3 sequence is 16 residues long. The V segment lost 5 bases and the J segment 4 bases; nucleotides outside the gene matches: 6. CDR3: CASSDGLAGGPYEQYF. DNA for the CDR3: TGTGCCAGCAGCGACGGACTAGCGGGAGGGCCTTACGAGCAGTACTTC.